The T cell receptor (beta chain) described here comes from a study of T cell responses to AZD1222 COVID-19 vaccine. Assay: immunoSEQ multiplex PCR; the TCRdb copy retains only in-frame clones and omits some. The data contain some 110,000 clones, about nine tenths of them singletons. The CDR3 covers 16 residues. Germline V lookup: CDR1 SGHAT, CDR2 FQNNGV. After removal of 2 bases from V and 6 bases from J, the junction contained 11 bases not matched to a gene. Here the sequenced sample was peripheral blood, taken on day 0 of AZD1222 vaccination. The J gene is TRBJ2-3, the V gene TRBV11-2, with 7 bases identical to TRBD1. This TCR came from an adult in good health. The CDR3, as DNA: TGTGCCAGCAGCTTACGGAAGGTAGGGGGCGGCGATACGCAGTATTTT. Translation gives CASSLRKVGGGDTQYF.